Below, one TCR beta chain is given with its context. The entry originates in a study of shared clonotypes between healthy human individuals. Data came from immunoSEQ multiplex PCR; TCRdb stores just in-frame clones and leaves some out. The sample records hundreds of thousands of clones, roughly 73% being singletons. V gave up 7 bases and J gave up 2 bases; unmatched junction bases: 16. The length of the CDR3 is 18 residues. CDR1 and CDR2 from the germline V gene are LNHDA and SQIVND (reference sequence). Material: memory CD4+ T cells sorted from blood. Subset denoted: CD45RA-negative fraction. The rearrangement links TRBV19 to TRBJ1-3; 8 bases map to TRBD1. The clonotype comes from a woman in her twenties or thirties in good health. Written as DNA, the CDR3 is TGTGCCAGTAACCCGGGACAGGATCGGATCGGGGCTGGAAACACCATATATTTT. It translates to CASNPGQDRIGAGNTIYF. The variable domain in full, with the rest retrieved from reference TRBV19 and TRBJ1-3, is DGGITQSPKYLFRKEGQNVTLSCEQNLNHDAMYWYRQDPGQGLRLIYYSQIVNDFQKGDIAEGYSVSREKKESFPLTVTSAQKNPTAFYLCASNPGQDRIGAGNTIYFGEGSWLTVV.